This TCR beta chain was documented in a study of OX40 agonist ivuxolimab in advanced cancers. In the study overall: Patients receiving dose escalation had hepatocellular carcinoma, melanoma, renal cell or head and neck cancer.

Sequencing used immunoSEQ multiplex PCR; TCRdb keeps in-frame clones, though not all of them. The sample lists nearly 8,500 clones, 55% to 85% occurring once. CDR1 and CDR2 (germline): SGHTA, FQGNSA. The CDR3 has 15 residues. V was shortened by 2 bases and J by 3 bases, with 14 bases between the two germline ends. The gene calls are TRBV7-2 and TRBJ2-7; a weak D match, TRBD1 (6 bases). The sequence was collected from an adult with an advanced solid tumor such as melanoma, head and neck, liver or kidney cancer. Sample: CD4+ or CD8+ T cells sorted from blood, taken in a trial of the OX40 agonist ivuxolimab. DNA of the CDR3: TGTGCCAGCAGCTTATGGGGGACACCCAACTACGAGCAGTACTTC. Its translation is CASSLWGTPNYEQYF. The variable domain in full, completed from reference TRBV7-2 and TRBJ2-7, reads GAGVSQSPSNKVTEKGKDVELRCDPISGHTALYWYRQSLGQGLEFLIYFQGNSAPDKSGLPSDRFSAERTGGSVSTLTIQRTQQEDSAVYLCASSLWGTPNYEQYFGPGTRLTVT.